Below are 3 T cell receptor beta chains sequenced from a single sample in a study of blood T cell repertoires in COVID-19. Using immunoSEQ multiplex PCR, the repertoire was profiled, and TCRdb retains in-frame clones only, with some absent. The sample lists around 100,000 clones; around nine tenths were seen once. Sequencing input: peripheral blood. These receptors were obtained from a human donor in a cohort sampled during active COVID-19.

The chain's CDR3 is CATSDENRGSYTFSEAFF. CDR3 sequence (DNA): TGTGCCACCAGTGATGAAAACAGGGGGTCCTATACCTTTTCTGAAGCTTTCTTT. The rearrangement uses TRBV24-1 and TRBJ1-1, with 8 bases fitting TRBD1. This CDR3 comprises 18 residues. V was clipped by 3 bases and J by 6 bases; unmatched bases: 17. The germline CDR1 and CDR2 sequences are KGHDR and SFDVKD.

The gene calls are TRBV15 and TRBJ1-2; TRBD1 is a possible D gene (5 bases). CDR3 size: 15 residues. The germline V and J ends were trimmed by 1 base and 0 bases, with 9 bases remaining between them. Germline CDR1 reads LNHNV; CDR2 reads YYDKDF (reference sequence). The CDR3 is CATSRGQIANYGYTF. The CDR3 DNA reads as TGTGCCACCAGCAGAGGACAGATAGCTAACTATGGCTACACCTTC.

For the CDR3, the DNA is TGTGCCAGTAGTGCGACAGCCTCCGGAGAAAACATTCAGTACTTC. Translation gives CASSATASGENIQYF. The J gene is TRBJ2-4, the V gene TRBV19; D possibly corresponds to TRBD1 (5 bases). This CDR3 spans 15 amino acids. The germline V gene encodes CDR1 LNHDA and CDR2 SQIVND (reference sequence). Trimming shortened V by 5 bases and J by 5 bases, and 16 bases separated the two germline ends.